This T cell receptor beta chain was recovered during a study of Ad26.COV2.S vaccination and SARS-CoV-2 variants (dated by TCRdb to the early 2020s). In the study overall: Vaccine-arm donors came from COV1001, a multicentre, randomized, double-blind, placebo-controlled phase I-IIa trial of Ad26.COV2.S in healthy adults. Dosing of Ad26.COV2.S was intramuscular, at either 5x10^10 or 1x10^11 viral particles, delivered as one shot or as two shots spaced 56 days apart. TCRbeta repertoire sequencing served as the tool for gauging how specific and how broad the SARS-CoV-2-reactive T cell receptors were following Ad26.COV2.S vaccination. The TCR-sequenced set comprised approximately 32 samples: 19 Ad26.COV2.S vaccine recipients, 5 placebo recipients and 8 SARS-CoV-2 convalescent individuals. Participants in the trial were split at random into five groups of five each, receiving low-dose or high-dose Ad26.COV2.S once or twice, or else placebo on both occasions. Investigators remained blinded to trial group allocation during experiments and outcome assessment.

TCRbeta CDR3 regions were sequenced with the immunoSEQ Assay. After extraction, genomic DNA underwent amplification by bias-controlled multiplex PCR, followed by high-throughput sequencing. The original pipeline was this. Collapsing and filtering of sequences were performed to quantify the absolute abundance of each unique TCRbeta CDR3 region. T cell fraction was estimated by normalizing TCRbeta template counts to usable DNA, which was measured by amplifying reference genes present in all nucleated cells. Repertoire TCRs were annotated as SARS-CoV-2-specific when V gene, CDR3 amino acid sequence and J gene were exactly matched to a known reactive TCR set. The reference SARS-CoV-2 TCR set came from MIRA and was filtered for enrichment in COVID-19-positive ImmuneCODE repertoires, removing public or cross-reactive TCRs. Drawing on the MIRA antigens, annotated TCRs were analysed further at the level of specific ORF or position within ORF. Breadth was defined as annotated unique rearrangements over total unique productive rearrangements; depth was the summed frequency of those rearrangements. TCR breadth was compared between groups using two-sided Wilcoxon rank-sum tests. In TCRdb, the immuneACCESS table is reduced to in-frame sequences with V and J assigned. These tables do not hold every clone; where another copy was compared, an unresolved V gene accounts for under half, and the others remain unexplained. D and trimming were read from the DNA, whereas the V and J calls and clone size are those reported in that table. The sample table lists approximately 420,000 clones, 88% of them with a count of one. 3.6% of the sample goes to the ten largest clones.

The intended sense of this specimen's treatment or condition label: over 15 received Ad26.COV2.S at low or high dose, single or two shots; about 5 received placebo; per-sample allocation not given. Repertoires of vaccine and placebo recipients were sequenced from samples taken on day 63 after the first injection. Cohort 1b enrolled some 25 adults aged 18-55 years at a single site in Boston, USA, between 29 July and 7 August 2020. Ad26.COV2.S was a replication-incompetent adenovirus type 26 vector expressing a prefusion-stabilized SARS-CoV-2 spike protein from the original Wuhan strain. Notes on this clone: Its antigen is still unknown. No base-level quality is on record; no much larger clone is a single base apart.

The CDR3 runs 15 residues from the cysteine to the phenylalanine. Only CDR3 DNA is held: 45 bases, read in frame from base 1. For CDR1 and CDR2, the germline V gene (reference sequence) lists MNHEY and SMNVEV. Trimming takes 3 bases from V and 4 bases from J, and the germline ends sit 12 bases apart. Overall study results and their limits: The study was not powered to compare responses between vaccine doses or regimens. The authors noted that total T cell responses may have been underestimated by the TCR breadth and depth analyses. After vaccination, spike-specific CD8+ and CD4+ T cell responses were reported to show substantial breadth. Ad26.COV2.S recipients had higher spike-specific TCR breadth than placebo recipients (P = 0.0014). Non-spike TCR breadth was comparable between vaccine and placebo recipients, consistent with the vaccine containing only spike.

The sequence was collected from a person between 18 and 65 years old who received the Ad26.COV2.S COVID-19 vaccine or a placebo. Sequencing was performed on peripheral blood, taken in a trial of Ad26.COV2.S vaccine versus placebo. The sequence links TRBV27 to TRBJ2-2; the D element could tentatively be TRBD1 or TRBD2, as 7 bases agree for each. The DNA sequence is TGTGCCAGCAGTTTCAGGGGGGGTACCACCGGGGAGCTGTTTTTT. It is translated as CASSFRGGTTGELFF.